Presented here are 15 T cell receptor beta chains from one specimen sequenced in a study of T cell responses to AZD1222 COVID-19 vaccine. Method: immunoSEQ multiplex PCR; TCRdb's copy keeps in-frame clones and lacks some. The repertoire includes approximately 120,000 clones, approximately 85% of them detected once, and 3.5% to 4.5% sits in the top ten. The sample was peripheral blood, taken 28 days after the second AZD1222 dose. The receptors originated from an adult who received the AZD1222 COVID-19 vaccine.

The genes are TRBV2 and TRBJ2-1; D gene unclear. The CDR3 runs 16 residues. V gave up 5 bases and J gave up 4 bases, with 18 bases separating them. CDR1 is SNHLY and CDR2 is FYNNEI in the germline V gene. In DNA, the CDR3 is TGTGCCAGCAGTTTTCTGGCCCGTTCAATTTACAATGAGCAGTTCTTC. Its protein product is CASSFLARSIYNEQFF.

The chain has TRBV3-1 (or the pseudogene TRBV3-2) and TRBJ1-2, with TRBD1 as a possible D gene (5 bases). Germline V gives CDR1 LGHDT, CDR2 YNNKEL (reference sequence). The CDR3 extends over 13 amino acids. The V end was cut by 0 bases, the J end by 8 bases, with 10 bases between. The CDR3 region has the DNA TGTGCCAGCAGCCAAGATACCAGGGTGGGCTACACCTTC. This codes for CASSQDTRVGYTF.

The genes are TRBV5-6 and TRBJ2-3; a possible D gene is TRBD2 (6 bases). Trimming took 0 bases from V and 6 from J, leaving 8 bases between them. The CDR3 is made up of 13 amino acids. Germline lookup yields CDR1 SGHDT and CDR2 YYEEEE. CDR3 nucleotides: TGTGCCAGCAGCTTGGCGGGGGTCGATACGCAGTATTTT. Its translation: CASSLAGVDTQYF.

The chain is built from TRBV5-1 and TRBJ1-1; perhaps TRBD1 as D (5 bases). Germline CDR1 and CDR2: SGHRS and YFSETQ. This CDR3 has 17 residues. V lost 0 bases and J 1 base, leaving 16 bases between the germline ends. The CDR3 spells CASSLAGHRYGNTEAFF. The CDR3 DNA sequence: TGCGCCAGCAGCTTGGCCGGACACCGGTATGGGAACACTGAAGCTTTCTTT.

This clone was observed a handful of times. CDR3 region: CASSGSNQPQHF. The CDR3 nucleotides read TGTGCCAGCAGCGGTAGCAATCAGCCCCAGCATTTT. The chain joins TRBV6-5 to TRBJ1-5; D is undetermined. Germline CDR1 reads MNHEY; CDR2 reads SVGAGI. This CDR3 has 12 amino acids. V gave up 6 bases and J gave up 0 bases, with 3 bases separating them.

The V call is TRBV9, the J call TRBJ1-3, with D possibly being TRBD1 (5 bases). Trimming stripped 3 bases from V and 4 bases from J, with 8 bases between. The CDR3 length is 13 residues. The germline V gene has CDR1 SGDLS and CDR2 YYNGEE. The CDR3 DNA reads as TGTGCCAGCAGCGGGGGCGTCGGAAACACCATATATTTT. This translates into CASSGGVGNTIYF.

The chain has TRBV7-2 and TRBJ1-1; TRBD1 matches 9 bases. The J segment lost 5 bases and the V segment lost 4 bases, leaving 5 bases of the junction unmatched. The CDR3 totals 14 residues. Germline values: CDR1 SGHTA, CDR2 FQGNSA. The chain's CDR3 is CASSSQGAQTEAFF. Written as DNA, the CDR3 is TGTGCCAGCAGCTCACAGGGGGCGCAGACTGAAGCTTTCTTT.

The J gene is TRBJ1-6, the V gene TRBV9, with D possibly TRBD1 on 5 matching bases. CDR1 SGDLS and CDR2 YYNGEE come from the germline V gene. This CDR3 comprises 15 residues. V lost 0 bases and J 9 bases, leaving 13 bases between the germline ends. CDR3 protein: CASSVALTQGSPLHF. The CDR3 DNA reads TGTGCCAGCAGCGTAGCCCTAACTCAGGGTTCACCCCTCCACTTT.

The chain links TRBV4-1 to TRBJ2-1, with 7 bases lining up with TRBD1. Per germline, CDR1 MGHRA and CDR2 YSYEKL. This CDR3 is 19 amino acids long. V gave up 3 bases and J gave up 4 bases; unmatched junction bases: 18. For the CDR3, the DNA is TGCGCCAGCAGCCATAAAATCCGCGGTCGGGACAGAGATTACAATGAGCAGTTCTTC. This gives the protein CASSHKIRGRDRDYNEQFF.

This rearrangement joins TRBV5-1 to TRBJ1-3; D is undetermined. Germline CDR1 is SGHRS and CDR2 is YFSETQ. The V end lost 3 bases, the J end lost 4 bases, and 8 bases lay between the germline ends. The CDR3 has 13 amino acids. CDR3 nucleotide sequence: TGCGCCAGCAGCTCCTACAGCGGAAACACCATATATTTT. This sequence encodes CASSSYSGNTIYF.

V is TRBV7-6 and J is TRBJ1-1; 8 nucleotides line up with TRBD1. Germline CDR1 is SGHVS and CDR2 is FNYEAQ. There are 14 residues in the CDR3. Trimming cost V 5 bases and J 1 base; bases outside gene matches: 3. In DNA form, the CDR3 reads TGTGCCAGCAGCGCAGGGGGCCAGAACACTGAAGCTTTCTTT. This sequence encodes CASSAGGQNTEAFF.

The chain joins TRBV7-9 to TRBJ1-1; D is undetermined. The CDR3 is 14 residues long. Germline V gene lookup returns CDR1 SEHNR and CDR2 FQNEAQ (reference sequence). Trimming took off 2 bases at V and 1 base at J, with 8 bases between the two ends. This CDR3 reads CASSLLVTNTEAFF. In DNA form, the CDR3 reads TGTGCCAGCAGCTTACTTGTGACGAACACTGAAGCTTTCTTT. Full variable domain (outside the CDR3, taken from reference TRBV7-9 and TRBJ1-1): DTGVSQNPRHKITKRGQNVTFRCDPISEHNRLYWYRQTLGQGPEFLTYFQNEAQLEKSRLLSDRFSAERPKGSFSTLEIQRTEQGDSAMYLCASSLLVTNTEAFFGQGTRLTVV.

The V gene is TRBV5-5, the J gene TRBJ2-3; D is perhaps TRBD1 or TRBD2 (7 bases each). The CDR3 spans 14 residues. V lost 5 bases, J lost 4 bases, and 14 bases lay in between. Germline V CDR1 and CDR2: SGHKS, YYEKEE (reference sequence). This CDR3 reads CASRGGGGADTQYF. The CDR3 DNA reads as TGTGCCAGCAGGGGAGGGGGCGGCGCAGATACGCAGTATTTT.

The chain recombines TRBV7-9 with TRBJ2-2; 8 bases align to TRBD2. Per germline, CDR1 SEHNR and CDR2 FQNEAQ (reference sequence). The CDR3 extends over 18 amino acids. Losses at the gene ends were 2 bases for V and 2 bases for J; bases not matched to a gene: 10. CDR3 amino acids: CASSLMRWRGANTGELFF. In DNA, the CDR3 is TGTGCCAGCAGCTTAATGCGTTGGCGGGGGGCTAACACCGGGGAGCTGTTTTTT.

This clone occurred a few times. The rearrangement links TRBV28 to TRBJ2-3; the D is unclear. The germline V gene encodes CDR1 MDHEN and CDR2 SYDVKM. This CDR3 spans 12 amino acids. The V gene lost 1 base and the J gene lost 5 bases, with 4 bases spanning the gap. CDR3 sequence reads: CASSLLGDTQYF. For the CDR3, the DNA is TGTGCCAGCAGTTTATTGGGAGATACGCAGTATTTT.